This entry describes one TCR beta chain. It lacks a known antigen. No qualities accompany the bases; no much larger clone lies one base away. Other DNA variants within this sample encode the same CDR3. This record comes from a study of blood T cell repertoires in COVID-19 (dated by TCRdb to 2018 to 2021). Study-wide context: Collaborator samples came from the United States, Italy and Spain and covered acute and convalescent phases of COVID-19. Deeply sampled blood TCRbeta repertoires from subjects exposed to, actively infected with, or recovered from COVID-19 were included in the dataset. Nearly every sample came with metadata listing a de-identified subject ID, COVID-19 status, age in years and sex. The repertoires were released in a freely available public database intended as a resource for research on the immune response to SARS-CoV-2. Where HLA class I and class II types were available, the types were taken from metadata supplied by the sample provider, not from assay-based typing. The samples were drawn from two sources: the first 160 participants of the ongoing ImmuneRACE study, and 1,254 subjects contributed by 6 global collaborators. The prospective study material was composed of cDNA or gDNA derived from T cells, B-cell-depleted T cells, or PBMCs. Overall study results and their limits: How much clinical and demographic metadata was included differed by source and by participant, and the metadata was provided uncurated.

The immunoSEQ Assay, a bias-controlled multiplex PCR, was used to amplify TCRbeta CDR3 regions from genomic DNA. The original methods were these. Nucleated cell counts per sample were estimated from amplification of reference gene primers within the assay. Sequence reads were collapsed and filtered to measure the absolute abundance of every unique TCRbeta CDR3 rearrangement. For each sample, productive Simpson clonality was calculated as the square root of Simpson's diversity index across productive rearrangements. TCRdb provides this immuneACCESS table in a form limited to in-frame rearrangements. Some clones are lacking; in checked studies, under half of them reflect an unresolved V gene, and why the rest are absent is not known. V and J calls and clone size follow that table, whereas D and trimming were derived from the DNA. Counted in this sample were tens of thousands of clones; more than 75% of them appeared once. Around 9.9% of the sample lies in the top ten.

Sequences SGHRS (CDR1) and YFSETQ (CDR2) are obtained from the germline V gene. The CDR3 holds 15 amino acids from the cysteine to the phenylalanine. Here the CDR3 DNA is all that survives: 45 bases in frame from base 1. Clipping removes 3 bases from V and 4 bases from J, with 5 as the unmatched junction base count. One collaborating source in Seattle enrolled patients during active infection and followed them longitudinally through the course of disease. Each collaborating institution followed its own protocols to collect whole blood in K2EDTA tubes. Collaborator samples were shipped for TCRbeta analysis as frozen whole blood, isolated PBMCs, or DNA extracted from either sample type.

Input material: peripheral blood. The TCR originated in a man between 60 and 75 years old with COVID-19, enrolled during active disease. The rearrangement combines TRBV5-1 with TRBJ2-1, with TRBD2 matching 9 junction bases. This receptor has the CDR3 CASSSSTSGYNEQFF. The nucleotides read TGCGCCAGCAGCTCGAGCACTAGCGGGTACAATGAGCAGTTCTTC.